This T cell receptor (beta chain) originates from a study of T cells in Graves' hyperthyroidism and ophthalmopathy. There were TCR beta CDR3 regions amplified from RNA transcripts. Initially, a first-round RT-PCR of the TCR CDR3 employed the HTBI primer set. TCRdb passed the multiplex PCR reads through MiXCR, listing each CDR3 protein once. The sample shows about 640,000 distinct CDR3 sequences, about 45% of them seen only once. The study left out patients who had uncontrolled infection, other autoimmune disease, pregnancy or lactation. The V gene's germline CDR1 is SQVTM and CDR2 ANQGSEA. The CDR3 contains 11 residues. With 6 bases clipped from V and 8 bases from J, the junction kept 4 bases outside the gene matches.

The receptor's source is an adult man with Graves' disease, either hyperthyroidism or ophthalmopathy (not recorded which). The genes are TRBV29-1 and TRBJ2-7, with 10 bases lining up with TRBD1. Sequenced input: peripheral blood or thyroid tissue (not recorded which). This CDR3 reads CSVQTGGKQYF. CDR3 coding DNA: TGCAGCGTCCAGACAGGGGGCAAGCAGTACTTC.